This T cell receptor (beta chain) comes out of a study of regulatory T cells in long-lasting Graves disease. This clonotype was found many times. The time point: newly diagnosed GD, antithyroid drugs for less than 3 months. Scientists built the TCR library using RNA that was extracted from PBMCs. Both iRepertoire HTBI primers and Arm-PCR of CDR3 regions were used to build the TCR beta libraries. TCRdb fed the multiplex PCR reads into MiXCR, producing one record per CDR3 protein. The sample gives 520,000 or so distinct CDR3 sequences, more than 10% of which show up once; more than 8% is in the top ten. This CDR3 is 13 amino acids long. Germline CDR1 reads DFQATT; CDR2 reads SNEGSKA (reference sequence). The sample was also reused in another study, on T cells in Graves' hyperthyroidism and ophthalmopathy.

The sequencing used peripheral blood mononuclear cells (PBMCs), collected at new diagnosis, from a patient treated with antithyroid drugs. This TCR was sampled from a woman in her thirties with Graves disease. The chain has TRBV20-1 and TRBJ2-1; 7 bases are shared with TRBD1. The J call may be faulty, since TRBJ2-5 better matches the DNA end. CDR3 bases: TGCAGTGCTATTTCAGGGGGTTCGGCGACCCAGTACTTC. The encoded protein is CSAISGGSATQYF.